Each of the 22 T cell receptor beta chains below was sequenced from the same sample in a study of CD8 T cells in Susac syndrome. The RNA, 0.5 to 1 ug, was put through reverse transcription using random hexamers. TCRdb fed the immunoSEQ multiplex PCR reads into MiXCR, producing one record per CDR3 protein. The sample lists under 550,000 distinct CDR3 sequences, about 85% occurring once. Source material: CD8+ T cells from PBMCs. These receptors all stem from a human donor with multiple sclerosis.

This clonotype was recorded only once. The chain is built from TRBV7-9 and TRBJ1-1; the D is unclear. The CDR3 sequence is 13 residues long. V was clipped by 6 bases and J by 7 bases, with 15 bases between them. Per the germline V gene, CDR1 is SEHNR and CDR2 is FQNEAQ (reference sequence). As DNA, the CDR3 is TGTGCCAGCAGAGGCGACCGTTTGGTTGAAGCTTTCTTT. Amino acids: CASRGDRLVEAFF.

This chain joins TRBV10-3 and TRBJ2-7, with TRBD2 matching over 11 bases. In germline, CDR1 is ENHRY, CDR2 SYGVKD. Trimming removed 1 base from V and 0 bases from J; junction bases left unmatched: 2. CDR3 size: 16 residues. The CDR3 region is CAISELLAGDSYEQYF. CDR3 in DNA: TGTGCCATCAGTGAGTTACTAGCGGGAGACTCCTACGAGCAGTACTTC.

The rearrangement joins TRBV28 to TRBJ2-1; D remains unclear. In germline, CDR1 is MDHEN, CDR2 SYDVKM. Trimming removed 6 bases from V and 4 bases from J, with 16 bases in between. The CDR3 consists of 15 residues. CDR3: CASSLSRLPYNEQFF. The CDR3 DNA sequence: TGTGCCAGCAGCTTAAGTAGATTACCATACAATGAGCAGTTCTTC. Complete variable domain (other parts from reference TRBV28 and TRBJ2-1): DVKVTQSSRYLVKRTGEKVFLECVQDMDHENMFWYRQDPGLGLRLIYFSYDVKMKEKGDIPEGYSVSREKKERFSLILESASTNQTSMYLCASSLSRLPYNEQFFGPGTRLTVL.

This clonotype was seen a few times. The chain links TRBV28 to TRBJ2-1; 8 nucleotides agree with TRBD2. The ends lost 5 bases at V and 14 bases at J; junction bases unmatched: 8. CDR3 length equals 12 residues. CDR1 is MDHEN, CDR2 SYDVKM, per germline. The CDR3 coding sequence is TGTGCCAGCAGTAAGACCGGGACTAGTGAGTTCTTC. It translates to CASSKTGTSEFF.

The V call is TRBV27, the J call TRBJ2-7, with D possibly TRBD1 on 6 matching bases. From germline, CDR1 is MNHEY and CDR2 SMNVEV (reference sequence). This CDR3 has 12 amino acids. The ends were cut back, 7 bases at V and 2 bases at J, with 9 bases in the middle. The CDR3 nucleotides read TGTGCCAGCACGGACAGAACCTACGAGCAGTACTTC. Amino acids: CASTDRTYEQYF.

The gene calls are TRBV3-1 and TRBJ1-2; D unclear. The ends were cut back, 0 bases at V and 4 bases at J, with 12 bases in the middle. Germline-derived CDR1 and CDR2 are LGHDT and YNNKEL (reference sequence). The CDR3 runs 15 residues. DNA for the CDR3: TGTGCCAGCAGCCAAGATTTAGACGCCTTCTATGGCTACACCTTC. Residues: CASSQDLDAFYGYTF.

The CDR3 spells CASSLWDRGGTGELFF. The CDR3 coding sequence is TGTGCCAGCAGCTTATGGGACAGGGGAGGCACCGGGGAGCTGTTTTTT. The J gene is TRBJ2-2, the V gene TRBV7-3; 10 positions match TRBD1. The CDR3 loop spans 16 amino acids. Per germline, CDR1 SGHTA and CDR2 FQGTGA. V was pared by 2 bases and J by 4 bases, with 4 bases of the junction left unmatched. Complete variable domain (other parts from reference TRBV7-3 and TRBJ2-2): GAGVSQTPSNKVTEKGKYVELRCDPISGHTALYWYRQSLGQGPEFLIYFQGTGAADDSGLPNDRFFAVRPEGSVSTLKIQRTERGDSAVYLCASSLWDRGGTGELFFGEGSRLTVL.

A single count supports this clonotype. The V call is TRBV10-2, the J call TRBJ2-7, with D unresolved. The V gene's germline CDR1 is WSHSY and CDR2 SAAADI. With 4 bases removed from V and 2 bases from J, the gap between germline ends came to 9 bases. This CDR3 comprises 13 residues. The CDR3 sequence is CASSAYSPYEQYF. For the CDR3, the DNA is TGCGCCAGCAGTGCGTACAGTCCCTACGAGCAGTACTTC.

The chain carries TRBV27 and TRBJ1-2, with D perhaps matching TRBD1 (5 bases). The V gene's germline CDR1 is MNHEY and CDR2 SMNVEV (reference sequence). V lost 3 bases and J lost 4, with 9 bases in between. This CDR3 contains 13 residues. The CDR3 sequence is CASSFYGGYGYTF. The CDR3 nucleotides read TGTGCCAGCAGTTTCTATGGGGGCTATGGCTACACCTTC.

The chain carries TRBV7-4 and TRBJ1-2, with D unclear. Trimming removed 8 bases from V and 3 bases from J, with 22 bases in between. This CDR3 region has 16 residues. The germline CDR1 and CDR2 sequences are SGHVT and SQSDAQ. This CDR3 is CASAPGWAGPHYGYTF. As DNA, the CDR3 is TGTGCCAGCGCCCCGGGTTGGGCAGGACCCCACTATGGCTACACCTTC.

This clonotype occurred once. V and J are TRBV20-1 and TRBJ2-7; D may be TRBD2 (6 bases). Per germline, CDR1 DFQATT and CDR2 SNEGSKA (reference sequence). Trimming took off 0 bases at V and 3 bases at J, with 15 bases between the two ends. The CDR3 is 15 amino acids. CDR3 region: CSARDRRGPDYEQYF. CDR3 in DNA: TGCAGTGCTAGAGATCGGCGGGGACCAGACTACGAGCAGTACTTC.

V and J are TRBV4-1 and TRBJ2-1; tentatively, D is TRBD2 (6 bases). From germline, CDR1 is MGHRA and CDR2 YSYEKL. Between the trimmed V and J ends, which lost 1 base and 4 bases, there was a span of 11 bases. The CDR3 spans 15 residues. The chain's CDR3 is CASSQVVAAYNEQFF. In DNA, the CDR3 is TGCGCCAGCAGCCAAGTGGTAGCGGCATACAATGAGCAGTTCTTC.

The CDR3: CASSQGKGTGELFF. As DNA, the CDR3 is TGCGCCAGCAGCCAGGGGAAGGGGACCGGGGAGCTGTTTTTT. V is TRBV4-1 and J is TRBJ2-2; D perhaps matches TRBD1 (5 bases). Between the trimmed V and J ends, which lost 3 bases and 5 bases, there was a span of 10 bases. The length of the CDR3 is 14 residues. CDR1 is MGHRA and CDR2 is YSYEKL in the germline V gene.

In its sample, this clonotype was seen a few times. This CDR3 is CASSLGQGTNEKLFF. As DNA, the CDR3 is TGCGCCAGCAGCTTGGGCCAGGGAACTAATGAAAAACTGTTTTTT. The rearrangement uses TRBV5-1 and TRBJ1-4; weak D call: TRBD1 (5 bases). The CDR3 runs 15 residues. The V end was cut by 0 bases, the J end by 1 base, with 7 bases between. The germline gives CDR1 SGHRS, CDR2 YFSETQ.

The CDR3 bases are TGCAGTGCTAGCGGAGGCTACGAGCAGTACTTC. It specifies CSASGGYEQYF. The chain links TRBV20-1 to TRBJ2-7, with D tentatively TRBD2 (5 bases). The ends were cut back, 3 bases at V and 3 bases at J, with 6 bases in the middle. This CDR3 has 11 amino acids. Germline CDR1 is DFQATT and CDR2 is SNEGSKA (reference sequence).

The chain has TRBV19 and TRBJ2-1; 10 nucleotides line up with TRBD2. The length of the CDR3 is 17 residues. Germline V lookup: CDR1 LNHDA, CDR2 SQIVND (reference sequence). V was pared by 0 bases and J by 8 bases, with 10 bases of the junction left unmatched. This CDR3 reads CASSIDLASGSTDEQFF. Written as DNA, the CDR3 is TGTGCCAGTAGTATAGATCTGGCTAGCGGGAGTACCGATGAGCAGTTCTTC.

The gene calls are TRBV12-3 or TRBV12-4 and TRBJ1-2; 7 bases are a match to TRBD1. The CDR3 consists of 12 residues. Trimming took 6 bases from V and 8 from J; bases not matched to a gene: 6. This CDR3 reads CASRNQGGGYTF. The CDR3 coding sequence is TGTGCCAGCAGGAACCAGGGGGGCGGCTACACCTTC.

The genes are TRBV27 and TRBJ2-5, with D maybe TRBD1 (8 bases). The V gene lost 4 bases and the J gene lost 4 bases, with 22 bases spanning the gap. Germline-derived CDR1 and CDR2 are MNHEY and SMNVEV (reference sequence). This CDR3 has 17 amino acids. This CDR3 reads CASSWAGGGGLRETQYF. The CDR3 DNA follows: TGTGCCAGCAGTTGGGCAGGGGGCGGGGGCTTGAGAGAGACCCAGTACTTC.

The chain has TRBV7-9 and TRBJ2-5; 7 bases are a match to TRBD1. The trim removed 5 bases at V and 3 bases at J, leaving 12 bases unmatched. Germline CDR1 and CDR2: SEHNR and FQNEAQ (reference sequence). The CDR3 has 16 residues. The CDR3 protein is CASSGRDSFPKETQYF. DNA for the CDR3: TGTGCCAGCAGCGGAAGGGACAGCTTTCCGAAAGAGACCCAGTACTTC.

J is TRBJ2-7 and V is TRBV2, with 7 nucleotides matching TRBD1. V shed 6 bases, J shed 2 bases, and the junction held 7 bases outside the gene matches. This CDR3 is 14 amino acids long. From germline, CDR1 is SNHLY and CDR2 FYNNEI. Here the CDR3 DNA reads TGTGCCAGCAGAGTCCGGGACAGACCCTACGAGCAGTACTTC. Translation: CASRVRDRPYEQYF.

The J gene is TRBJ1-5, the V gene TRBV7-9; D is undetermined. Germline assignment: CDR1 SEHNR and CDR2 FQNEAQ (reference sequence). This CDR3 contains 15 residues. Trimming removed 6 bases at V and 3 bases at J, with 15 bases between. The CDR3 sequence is CASSFGPSNNQPQHF. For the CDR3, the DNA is TGTGCCAGCAGTTTTGGACCTTCTAACAATCAGCCCCAGCATTTT.

Written as DNA, the CDR3 is TGTGCCAGCAGTTTAGCGTATTCAGATACGCAGTATTTT. Translated, it gives CASSLAYSDTQYF. The chain links TRBV12-3 or TRBV12-4 to TRBJ2-3; no definite D call. This CDR3 has 13 residues. With 0 bases removed from V and 4 bases from J, the gap between germline ends came to 5 bases.